This entry lists 18 T cell receptor beta chains sequenced from one sample in a study of blood T cell repertoires in COVID-19. The method was immunoSEQ multiplex PCR; TCRdb's version includes in-frame clones alone and lacks a portion of them. In the table there are 80,000 or so clones, 81% of which are singletons. Sequenced sample: peripheral blood. Receptors were obtained from a man older than 75 with acute or convalescent COVID-19.

This clone was detected only a few times. V usage is TRBV19 and J usage is TRBJ1-1; D remains unclear. The CDR3 length is 14 residues. Germline V CDR1 and CDR2: LNHDA, SQIVND (reference sequence). Between the trimmed V and J ends, which lost 7 bases and 0 bases, there was a span of 12 bases. The CDR3 sequence is CASTSGRLNTEAFF. The CDR3 coding sequence is TGTGCCAGTACCTCGGGTAGACTGAACACTGAAGCTTTCTTT. The variable domain in full, completed from reference TRBV19 and TRBJ1-1, reads DGGITQSPKYLFRKEGQNVTLSCEQNLNHDAMYWYRQDPGQGLRLIYYSQIVNDFQKGDIAEGYSVSREKKESFPLTVTSAQKNPTAFYLCASTSGRLNTEAFFGQGTRLTVV.

This chain joins TRBV19 and TRBJ1-3; 8 nucleotides align to TRBD1. This CDR3 contains 14 residues. Losses at the gene ends were 6 bases for V and 2 bases for J; bases not matched to a gene: 3. In germline, CDR1 is LNHDA, CDR2 SQIVND (reference sequence). The CDR3, as DNA: TGTGCCAGTAGCATGGACAGGGCTGGAAACACCATATATTTT. It encodes CASSMDRAGNTIYF. The whole variable domain, remainder taken from reference TRBV19 and TRBJ1-3, is DGGITQSPKYLFRKEGQNVTLSCEQNLNHDAMYWYRQDPGQGLRLIYYSQIVNDFQKGDIAEGYSVSREKKESFPLTVTSAQKNPTAFYLCASSMDRAGNTIYFGEGSWLTVV.

CDR3 amino acids: CASSPAEETQYF. For the CDR3, the DNA is TGTGCCAGCTCACCGGCTGAAGAGACCCAGTACTTC. The chain links TRBV18 to TRBJ2-5, with unresolved D. The CDR3 runs 12 residues. Trimming shortened V by 3 bases and J by 3 bases, and 5 bases separated the two germline ends. Germline V lookup: CDR1 KGHSH, CDR2 LQKENI.

The J gene is TRBJ2-7, the V gene TRBV7-2; 9 bases map to TRBD1. The germline V gene has CDR1 SGHTA and CDR2 FQGNSA. V gave up 6 bases and J gave up 3 bases; unmatched junction bases: 6. This CDR3 spans 14 amino acids. Written as DNA, the CDR3 is TGTGCCAGCAGACCTGACAGGGGGGACTACGAGCAGTACTTC. Protein: CASRPDRGDYEQYF.

CDR3 loop: CASSERAGGYEQYF. The CDR3 DNA is TGTGCCAGCAGCGAAAGGGCGGGAGGATACGAGCAGTACTTC. The genes are TRBV7-3 and TRBJ2-7, with 8 bases identical to TRBD2. V lost 5 bases, J lost 4 bases, and 7 bases stayed unmatched. Looked up from germline, CDR1 is SGHTA and CDR2 is FQGTGA. The CDR3 covers 14 residues.

The chain uses TRBV12-3 or TRBV12-4 and TRBJ1-2; no clear D. The CDR3 covers 12 residues. The V and J ends lost 3 bases and 1 base respectively, with 3 bases between them. This chain's CDR3 is CASSFGNYGYTF. Here the CDR3 DNA reads TGTGCCAGCAGTTTCGGTAACTATGGCTACACCTTC.

This clone was seen a handful of times. The chain is built from TRBV24-1 and TRBJ2-2; 7 bases fit TRBD1. From germline, CDR1 is KGHDR and CDR2 SFDVKD. With V trimmed by 2 bases and J by 2 bases, 4 bases remained unmatched. The CDR3 is 16 amino acids. The CDR3 DNA reads as TGTGCCACCAGTGATTCATCAGGGGGAAACACCGGGGAGCTGTTTTTT. Translating it yields CATSDSSGGNTGELFF.

This CDR3 reads CASSPRSSLAKNIQYF. In DNA form, the CDR3 reads TGTGCCAGCTCACCACGAAGTTCACTAGCCAAAAACATTCAGTACTTC. The chain joins TRBV18 to TRBJ2-4; D gene uncertain. Trimming took off 1 base at V and 0 bases at J, with 10 bases between the two ends. The CDR3 sequence is 16 residues long. Germline values: CDR1 KGHSH, CDR2 LQKENI.

V gene TRBV28 combines with J gene TRBJ2-7, with D possibly TRBD1 on 5 matching bases. There are 15 residues in the CDR3. Trimming took 4 bases from V and 3 from J, leaving 16 bases between them. Germline V gene sequence: CDR1 MDHEN, CDR2 SYDVKM. The CDR3 DNA reads TGTGCCAGCAGTTCCCCCTACCAGGGTGGCTACGAGCAGTACTTC. This gives the protein CASSSPYQGGYEQYF.

The rearrangement joins TRBV14 to TRBJ2-7; no definite D call. The germline gives CDR1 SGHDN, CDR2 FVKESK. The V end lost 4 bases, the J end lost 6 bases, and 13 bases lay between the germline ends. The CDR3 contains 13 residues. The CDR3 region has the DNA TGTGCCAGCAGCCCCCAATTAGATGCCGAGCAGTACTTC. Translated, it gives CASSPQLDAEQYF.

The rearrangement uses TRBV2 and TRBJ2-3; D unresolved. With 5 bases removed from V and 6 bases from J, the gap between germline ends came to 15 bases. This CDR3 has 14 residues. Looked up from germline, CDR1 is SNHLY and CDR2 is FYNNEI. The CDR3 sequence: CASSLLRSPDTQYF. CDR3 coding DNA: TGTGCCAGCAGTTTACTCCGCTCCCCCGATACGCAGTATTTT.

The V call is TRBV30, the J call TRBJ1-3; no clear D gene. The CDR3 contains 15 residues. CDR1 and CDR2 from the germline V gene are GTSNPN and SVGIG (reference sequence). Trimming cost V 0 bases and J 2 bases, with 11 bases left between them. The CDR3 nucleotides are TGTGCCTGGAGTGTTGGGCAGCTTACTGGAAACACCATATATTTT. Translated: CAWSVGQLTGNTIYF.

This clone was seen more than once but under ten times. This chain joins TRBV29-1 and TRBJ2-1; TRBD1 is a possible D gene (6 bases). The V end lost 4 bases, the J end lost 9 bases, and 19 bases lay between the germline ends. CDR1 is SQVTM, CDR2 ANQGSEA, per germline. This CDR3 region has 14 residues. The CDR3 region has the DNA TGCAGCGTTGCTGTTGGGGGCCGACTGGGTGAGCAGTTCTTC. It encodes CSVAVGGRLGEQFF.

V is TRBV5-1 and J is TRBJ1-2, with 10 bases fitting TRBD1. Per germline, CDR1 SGHRS and CDR2 YFSETQ. The CDR3 has 14 residues. J was trimmed by 7 bases and V by 0 bases; bases with no gene match: 3. CDR3 DNA: TGCGCCAGCAGCTTGGGACAGGGGGCGCGTGGCTACACCTTC. It encodes CASSLGQGARGYTF.

This clone has only a few counts. This chain uses TRBV6-1 with TRBJ1-2; 8 bases line up with TRBD1. V shed 0 bases and J 5 bases; nucleotides not matched to a gene: 8. The CDR3 is made up of 16 amino acids. Germline V lookup: CDR1 MNHNS, CDR2 SASEGT. The DNA of the CDR3 is TGTGCCAGCAGTGAAGCGGGTGGACAGGGCGTTTATGGCTACACCTTC. Amino acid sequence: CASSEAGGQGVYGYTF.

The rearrangement joins TRBV7-2 to TRBJ1-6; D may be TRBD1 (5 bases). V lost 5 bases and J lost 13, with 24 bases in between. Germline assignment: CDR1 SGHTA and CDR2 FQGNSA. The CDR3 totals 16 residues. The CDR3 nucleotides are TGTGCCAGCAGCGTACTACGGGCAGGGTTATTCTGGCCCCTCCACTTT. Translating gives CASSVLRAGLFWPLHF.

This clone is a singleton in its sample. V and J are TRBV9 and TRBJ1-1; 7 bases map to TRBD1. The CDR3 length is 17 residues. Germline loops: CDR1 SGDLS, CDR2 YYNGEE. V lost 4 bases to trimming and J lost 0 bases; unmatched junction nucleotides: 12. The DNA for the CDR3 is TGTGCCAGCAGCCCTAGTGGGACAGTGCGTATGAACACTGAAGCTTTCTTT. This sequence encodes CASSPSGTVRMNTEAFF.

The gene calls are TRBV28 and TRBJ1-5, with 9 bases fitting TRBD1. With 6 bases clipped from V and 1 base from J, the junction kept 4 bases outside the gene matches. The CDR3 length is 15 residues. Germline values: CDR1 MDHEN, CDR2 SYDVKM. In DNA, the CDR3 is TGTGCCAGCAGCAGGGACAGGGTAAGCAATCAGCCCCAGCATTTT. It yields the protein CASSRDRVSNQPQHF.